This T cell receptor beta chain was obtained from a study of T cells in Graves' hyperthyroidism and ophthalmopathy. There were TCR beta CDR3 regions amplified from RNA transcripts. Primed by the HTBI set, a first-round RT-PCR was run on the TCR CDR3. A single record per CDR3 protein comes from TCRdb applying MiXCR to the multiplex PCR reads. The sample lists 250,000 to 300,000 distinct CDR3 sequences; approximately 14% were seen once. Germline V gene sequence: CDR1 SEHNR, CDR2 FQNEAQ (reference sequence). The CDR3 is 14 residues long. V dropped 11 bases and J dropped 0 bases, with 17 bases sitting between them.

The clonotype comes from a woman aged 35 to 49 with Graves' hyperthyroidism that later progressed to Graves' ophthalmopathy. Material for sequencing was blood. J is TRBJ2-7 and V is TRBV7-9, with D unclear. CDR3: CAGQMVGTSYEQYF. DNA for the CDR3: TGTGCCGGCCAAATGGTCGGCACCTCCTACGAGCAGTACTTC.